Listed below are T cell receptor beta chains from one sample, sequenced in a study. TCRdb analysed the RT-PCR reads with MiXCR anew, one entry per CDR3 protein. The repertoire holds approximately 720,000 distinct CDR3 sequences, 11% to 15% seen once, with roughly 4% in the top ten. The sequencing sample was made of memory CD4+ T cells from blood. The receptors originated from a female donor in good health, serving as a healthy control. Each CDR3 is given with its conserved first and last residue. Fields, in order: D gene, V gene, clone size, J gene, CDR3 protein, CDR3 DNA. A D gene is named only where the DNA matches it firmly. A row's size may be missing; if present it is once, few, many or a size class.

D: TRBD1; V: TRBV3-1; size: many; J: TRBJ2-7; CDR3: CASSLRDRPREQYF; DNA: TGTGCCAGCAGCCTCCGGGACAGACCTCGGGAGCAGTACTTC
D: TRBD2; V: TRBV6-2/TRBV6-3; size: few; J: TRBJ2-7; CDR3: CASSYSFLAVYEQYF; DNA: TGTGCCAGCAGTTACTCATTCCTAGCGGTCTACGAGCAGTACTTC
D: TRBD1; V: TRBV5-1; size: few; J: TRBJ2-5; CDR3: CASSEGQYQETQYF; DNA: TGCGCCAGCAGCGAGGGACAGTACCAAGAGACCCAGTACTTC
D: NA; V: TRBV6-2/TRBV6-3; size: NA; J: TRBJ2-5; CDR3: CASSAAGQIDF; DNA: TGTGCCAGCAGTGCGGCGGGACAGATTGATTTC
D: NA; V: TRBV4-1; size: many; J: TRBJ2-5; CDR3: CASSQGQGSQGETQYF; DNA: TGCGCCAGCAGCCAGGGTCAGGGGTCCCAAGGCGAGACCCAGTACTTC
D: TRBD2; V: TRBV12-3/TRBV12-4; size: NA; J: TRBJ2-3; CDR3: CASSLRGGALADTQYF; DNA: TGTGCCAGCAGTTTGCGCGGGGGGGCCTTGGCAGATACGCAGTATTTT
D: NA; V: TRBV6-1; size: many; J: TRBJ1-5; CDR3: CASSAGLINQPQHF; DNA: TGTGCCAGCAGTGCCGGACTGATCAATCAGCCCCAGCATTTT
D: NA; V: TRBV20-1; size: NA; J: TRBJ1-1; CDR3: CSAAAGATEAFF; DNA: TGCAGTGCTGCCGCGGGGGCGACTGAAGCTTTCTTT
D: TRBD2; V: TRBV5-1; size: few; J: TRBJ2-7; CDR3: CASSLAGRGGYEQYF; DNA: TGCGCCAGCAGCTTGGCCGGGAGGGGAGGATACGAGCAGTACTTC
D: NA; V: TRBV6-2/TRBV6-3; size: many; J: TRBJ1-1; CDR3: CASGHSNTEAFF; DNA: TGTGCCAGCGGACACTCGAACACTGAAGCTTTCTTT
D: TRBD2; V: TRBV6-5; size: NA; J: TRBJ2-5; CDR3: CASSFRGGQGETQYF; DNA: TGTGCCAGCAGTTTCCGGGGGGGCCAGGGTGAGACCCAGTACTTC
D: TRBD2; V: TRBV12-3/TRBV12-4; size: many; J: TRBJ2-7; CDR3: CASSLSGTRRHEQYF; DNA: TGTGCCAGCAGCCTTTCCGGGACTAGGCGCCACGAGCAGTACTTC
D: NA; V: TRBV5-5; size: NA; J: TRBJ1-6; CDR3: CASSLGVEGNSPLHF; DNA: TGTGCCAGCAGCTTAGGGGTTGAGGGGAATTCACCCCTCCACTTT
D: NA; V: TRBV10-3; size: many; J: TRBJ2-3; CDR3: CAIKRQDSTDTQYF; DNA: TGTGCCATCAAGCGCCAAGACAGCACAGATACGCAGTATTTT
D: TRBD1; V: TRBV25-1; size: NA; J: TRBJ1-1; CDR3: CASEGQGGTEAFF; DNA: TGTGCCAGCGAGGGACAGGGAGGGACTGAAGCTTTCTTT
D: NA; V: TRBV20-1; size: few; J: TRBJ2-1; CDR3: CSARAGALGRSSEQFF; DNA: TGCAGTGCTAGAGCAGGAGCCCTGGGGAGAAGCAGTGAGCAGTTCTTC
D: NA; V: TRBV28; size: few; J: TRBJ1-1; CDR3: CASSQGIGLVNTEAFF; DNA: TGTGCCAGCAGTCAAGGGATAGGACTTGTGAACACTGAAGCTTTCTTT
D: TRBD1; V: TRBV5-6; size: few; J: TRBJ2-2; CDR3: CASSATPGQGSTGELFF; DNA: TGTGCCAGCAGCGCAACCCCGGGACAGGGGAGCACCGGGGAGCTGTTTTTT
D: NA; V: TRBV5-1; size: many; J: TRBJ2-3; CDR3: CASSPGSRSTDTQYF; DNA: TGCGCCAGCAGCCCCGGGAGCCGTAGCACAGATACGCAGTATTTT
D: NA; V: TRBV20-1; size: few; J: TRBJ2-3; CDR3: CSAGPPHTQYF; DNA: TGCAGTGCTGGCCCCCCGCATACGCAGTATTTT
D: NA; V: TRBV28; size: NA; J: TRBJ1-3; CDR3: CASSLGLSYTIYF; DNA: TGTGCCAGCAGTCTGGGGCTTAGCTACACCATATATTTT
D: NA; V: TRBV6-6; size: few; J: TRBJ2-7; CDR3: CASRAEYYEQYF; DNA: TGTGCCAGCAGGGCGGAATACTACGAGCAGTACTTC
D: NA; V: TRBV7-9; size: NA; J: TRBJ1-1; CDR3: CASSLQGTLNTEAFF; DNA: TGTGCCAGCAGCTTGCAGGGAACTTTGAACACTGAAGCTTTCTTT
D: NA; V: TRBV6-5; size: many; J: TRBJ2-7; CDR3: CASSSLQGPYEQYF; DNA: TGTGCCAGCAGTTCTTTGCAGGGCCCATACGAGCAGTACTTC
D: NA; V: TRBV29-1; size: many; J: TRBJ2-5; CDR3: CSVEWLDRQETQYF; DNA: TGCAGCGTTGAATGGTTGGACAGACAAGAGACCCAGTACTTC
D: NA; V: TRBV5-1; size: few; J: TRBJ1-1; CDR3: CASSLVSLGTEAFF; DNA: TGCGCCAGCAGCTTGGTATCCCTTGGGACTGAAGCTTTCTTT
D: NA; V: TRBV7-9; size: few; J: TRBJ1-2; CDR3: CASSTAGILNYGYTF; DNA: TGTGCCAGCAGCACCGCGGGCATACTAAACTATGGCTACACCTTC
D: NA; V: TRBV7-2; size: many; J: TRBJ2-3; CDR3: CASSPEGTQYF; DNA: TGTGCCAGCAGCCCCGAGGGTACGCAGTATTTT
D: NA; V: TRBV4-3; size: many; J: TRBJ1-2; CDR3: CASSQYVDSDGYTF; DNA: TGCGCCAGCAGCCAGTATGTAGACTCCGATGGCTACACCTTC
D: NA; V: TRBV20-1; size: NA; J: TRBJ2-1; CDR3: CSARRQSLNEQFF; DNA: TGCAGTGCTAGGCGGCAGTCCCTGAATGAGCAGTTCTTC
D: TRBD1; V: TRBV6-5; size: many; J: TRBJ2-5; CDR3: CASTSRQGGQETQYF; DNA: TGTGCCAGCACCAGTCGACAGGGGGGACAAGAGACCCAGTACTTC
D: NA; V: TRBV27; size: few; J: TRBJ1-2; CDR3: CASSAQGSGDGYTF; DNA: TGTGCCAGCAGCGCCCAGGGTAGCGGGGATGGCTACACCTTC
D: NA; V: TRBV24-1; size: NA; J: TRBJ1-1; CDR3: CATSDLTHSFF; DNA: TGTGCCACCAGTGATTTAACGCATTCTTTCTTT
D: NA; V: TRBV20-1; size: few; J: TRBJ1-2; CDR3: CSARGISSNYGYTF; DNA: TGCAGTGCTAGGGGTATTTCCTCTAACTATGGCTACACCTTC
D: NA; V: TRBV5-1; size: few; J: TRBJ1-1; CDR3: CASSLGGGSWNTEAFF; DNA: TGCGCCAGCAGCTTGGGGGGGGGCAGTTGGAACACTGAAGCTTTCTTT
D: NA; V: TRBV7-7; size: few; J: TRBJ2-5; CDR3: CASSIDNRETQYF; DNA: TGTGCTAGCAGCATAGACAATCGGGAGACCCAGTACTTC
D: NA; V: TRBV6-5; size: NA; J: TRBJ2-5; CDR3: CASSYGRVWETQYF; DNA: TGTGCCAGCAGTTACGGCAGGGTTTGGGAGACCCAGTACTTC
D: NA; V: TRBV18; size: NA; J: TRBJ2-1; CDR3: CASSRGVGNEQFF; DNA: TGTGCCAGCTCACGAGGGGTAGGTAATGAGCAGTTCTTC
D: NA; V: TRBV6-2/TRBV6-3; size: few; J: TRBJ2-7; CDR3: CASSPGRGLEQYF; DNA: TGTGCCAGCAGCCCTGGGCGGGGACTCGAGCAGTACTTC
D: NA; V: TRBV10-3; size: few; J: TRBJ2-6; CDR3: CAISTGFSGANVLTF; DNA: TGTGCCATCAGTACAGGGTTCTCTGGGGCCAACGTCCTGACTTTC
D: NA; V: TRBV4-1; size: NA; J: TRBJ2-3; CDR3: CASSPIASARDTQYF; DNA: TGCGCCAGCAGCCCTATAGCTTCAGCAAGGGATACGCAGTATTTT
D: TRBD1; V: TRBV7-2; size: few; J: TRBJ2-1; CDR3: CASSLRTGRFNEQFF; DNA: TGTGCCAGCAGCCTCCGGACAGGGAGGTTTAATGAGCAGTTCTTC
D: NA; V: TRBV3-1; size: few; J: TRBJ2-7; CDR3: CASSQFITGEQYF; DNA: TGTGCCAGCAGCCAATTCATCACGGGGGAGCAGTACTTC
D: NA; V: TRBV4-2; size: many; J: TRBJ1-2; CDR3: CASSQGRQSGYTF; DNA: TGTGCCAGCAGCCAAGGAAGACAGAGCGGCTACACCTTC
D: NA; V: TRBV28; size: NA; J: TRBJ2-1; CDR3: CASSLNWDEQFF; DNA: TGTGCCAGCAGTTTAAACTGGGATGAGCAGTTCTTC
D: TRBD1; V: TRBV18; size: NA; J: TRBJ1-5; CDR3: CASSPGGGAGGNQPQHF; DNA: TGTGCCAGCTCACCTGGAGGGGGCGCGGGTGGCAATCAGCCCCAGCATTTT
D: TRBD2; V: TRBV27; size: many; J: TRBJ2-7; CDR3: CASSSELAGAGYEQYF; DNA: TGTGCCAGCAGTTCCGAACTAGCGGGAGCCGGTTACGAGCAGTACTTC